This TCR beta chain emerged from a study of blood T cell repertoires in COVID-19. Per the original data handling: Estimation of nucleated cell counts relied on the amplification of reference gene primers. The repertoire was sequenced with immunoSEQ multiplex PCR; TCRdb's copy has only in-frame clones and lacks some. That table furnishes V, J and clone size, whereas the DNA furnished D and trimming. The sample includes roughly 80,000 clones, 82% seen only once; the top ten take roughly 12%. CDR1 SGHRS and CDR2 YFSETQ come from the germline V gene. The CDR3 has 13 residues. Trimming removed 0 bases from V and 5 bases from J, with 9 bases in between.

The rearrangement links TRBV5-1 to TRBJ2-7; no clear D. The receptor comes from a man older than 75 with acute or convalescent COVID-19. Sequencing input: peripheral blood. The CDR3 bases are TGCGCCAGCAGCTTGGTGGGCGTCAACGAGCAGTACTTC. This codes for CASSLVGVNEQYF.